This T cell receptor beta chain was profiled in a study of cytomegalovirus exposure and HLA in healthy donors (dated by TCRdb to the late 2010s). With regard to the full study: An earlier analysis of 587 of the donors reported approximately 300 Gb of sequence data and about 120 million unique TCR beta sequences obtained from 150 million to 200 million T cells. Approximately 300 gigabases of sequencing data and about 92 million unique TCR sequences made up an early release that covered 500 to 650 HLA-typed donors. Of the roughly 390 genotyped donors, 80% to 90% were placed in the genetic ancestry cluster associated with self-reported Caucasian donors. The study aimed to test whether cataloging public T cell receptors could reveal signatures of past pathogen exposure. The study used immunosequencing to profile the T cell repertoires of several hundred subjects and linked those repertoires to cytomegalovirus serostatus. Besides the first cohort of 550 to 750 subjects, a separate validation cohort made up of over 100 different subjects was used. High-throughput TCR immunosequencing, statistical association of individual TCRs with disease status, and machine learning were combined to predict cytomegalovirus infection status. In a later analysis, previously published TCR beta repertoires from 500 to 750 donors were re-analyzed and high-resolution HLA genotyping was added so that TCR occurrence patterns could be studied. Rather than drawing on any new phenotypic data, the later analysis identified candidate immune exposures from TCR beta sequences and the way those sequences occurred across donors. In an earlier analysis of 587 of the donors, high-throughput TCR beta sequencing was used to judge whether each TCR beta V gene segment behaved as functional or pseudogenic. Donor age, sex, ethnicity and CMV serostatus were collected together with the repertoire data. In a later genetic analysis, genome-wide SNP genotypes for 398 of the 666 donors were used, and that subset was treated as a discovery cohort. Every discovery cohort repertoire had been produced on one sequencing platform. Both class I and class II loci were covered by HLA typing, at four-digit resolution. Typing coverage varied by locus: roughly 629-630 donors for A, B, C, DRB1 and DQB1; some 520 for DQA1; more than 600 for DPA1; more than 450 for DPB1. Roughly 5 DR-DQ haplotypes were treated as single units for association and clustering because of strong linkage in the cohort. Among roughly 370 genotyped donors of the cohort, an average of roughly 240,000 unique TCR beta nucleotide sequences were sequenced per donor, roughly 20% of them non-productive.

A word on this clone: Its cognate antigen has yet to be identified. No quality values exist for individual bases; no much larger clone is one base distant.

The cohort was made up of 666 healthy bone marrow donors. At the time of sampling, all cohort members were nominally healthy, though unrecorded immune exposures were likely present. The donor tested CMV seropositive and was one of the 289 seropositive cohort members. A peripheral blood sample was collected from each donor, and TCR beta sequencing was performed on peripheral blood mononuclear cells. Genomic DNA extraction from the blood cell samples was performed with the Qiagen DNeasy Blood Extraction Kit. From the cysteine up to the phenylalanine, the CDR3 has a length of 14 residues. Only CDR3 DNA remains: 42 bases, in frame from the first base. The germline V and J ends show losses of 4 bases and 2 bases respectively, and no gene match explains 5 bases of the junction. CDR1 and CDR2 were assigned from the germline V gene (reference sequence) as MNHEY and SMNVEV. Here is what the overall study found, with its caveats: Because counts were too low, seventeen rarely observed V segments, including chromosome 9 orphons, were excluded from the earlier analysis of 587 of the donors. Most TCR sequences were observed very rarely across donors, whereas some public TCRs were present in many individuals. The classifier was reported to diagnose cytomegalovirus status with high specificity and sensitivity in both the original cohort and the validation cohort. Roughly uniform sequencing depth across donors was assumed in presence/absence analyses, although this assumption may not hold. In the study, roughly 160 TCR beta chains were listed as associated with cytomegalovirus. A further reported finding was that TCR beta sequences accurately predicted the HLA-A and HLA-B alleles for most subjects in the first cohort. In a later analysis, most CMV-associated TCR beta chains were found to appear HLA-restricted, with HLA associations seemingly driven largely by CMV exposure. Compared with the approximately 720-donor mean, donors in an Asian-associated ancestry cluster had fewer N-insertions in productive TCRs, according to a later genetic analysis. In a later analysis, TCR association rates were found to vary across HLA loci, with the most associated TCRs seen for DRB1 alleles and the fewest for HLA-C alleles. Three of the identified cytomegalovirus-associated TCR beta chains were confirmed in vitro to be specific for cytomegalovirus antigens. The cohort was sequenced for TCR beta chains only, and without alpha or paired-chain data the features that could be detected were limited. In a later analysis, HLA-associated TCR beta chains were found to be more clonally expanded and to have lower generation probabilities than equally common non-associated chains. Because the 87-base-pair reads could not distinguish some IMGT-functional V segments, including TRBV6-2 and TRBV6-3, those segments were excluded. Correlated functional status among segregating V segments might be attributable to linkage disequilibrium, but an unknown experimental factor could not be ruled out. Immune exposure information for the cohort was limited to CMV serostatus. Specific HLA alleles were associated with 15,000 to 20,000 TCR beta sequences at a false discovery rate of 0.05 in a later analysis. Broadly in line with IMGT annotations, most TCR beta V segments showed up in productive rearrangements about 87% or about 30% of the time in an earlier analysis of around 550 of the donors. HLA typing was unavailable for some donors at each locus, so association tests used only the typed subset. A cluster of highly shared sequence variants was judged likely to be a technical artifact of the sequencing pipeline. The authors suggested that the approach could potentially be generalized to other disease states and immunological phenotypes. V-gene and J-gene trimming of TCR beta chains was associated with a missense DCLRE1C variant in a later genetic analysis, and the association was replicated in an independent cohort. According to a later analysis, parvovirus B19, influenza, CMV and Epstein-Barr virus appeared linked to several top co-occurrence clusters. When HLA alleles, especially DR and DQ, strongly co-occurred, TCR associations were difficult to assign to individual alleles.

Library preparation was by the immunoSEQ multiplex PCR assay. A mixture of 60 forward primers for TCR Vbeta segments and 13 reverse primers for TCR Jbeta segments was used in the multiplex PCR. Amplification of the CDR3 region of rearranged TCR beta genes was performed with a multiplex PCR assay on genomic DNA. Amplified TCR beta libraries were sequenced as 87-base-pair reads on the Illumina HiSeq System. As for the authors' bioinformatics: A later analysis tallied approximately 87 million unique TCR beta chains across the 700 or so repertoires, and about 10 million of those chains were shared by two or more donors. A nearest-neighbor algorithm error-corrected the raw reads and collapsed the reads into unique sequences, merging closely related sequences to remove PCR and sequencing errors. Alignment of CDR3 sequences to IMGT reference sequences was used to assign V, D and J gene segments. For a sequence to be retained, at least a six-nucleotide match to both a V gene segment and a J gene segment was required. A rearrangement was called productive if the CDR3 had no stop codons and remained in frame with V and J, and every other rearrangement was called non-productive. Following IMGT convention, CDR3 was defined as the stretch from the second conserved V-encoded cysteine to the conserved J-encoded phenylalanine. The earlier analysis of some 600 of the donors excluded sequences that lacked an unambiguous match to a single V gene segment. An earlier analysis of several hundred of the donors classified V segments as functional when productive rearrangements were above 56.7% and as segregating when the standard deviation between donors was above 5%. A statistical classification framework was built for diagnosing cytomegalovirus status from the catalog of TCR beta chain sequences. In a later analysis, TCR nucleotide sequences were compared against IMGT/GENE-DB human TR gene sequences so that V and J genes could be assigned. Using the TCRdist pipeline, a later analysis assigned CDR3 sequences along with most-parsimonious VDJ recombination scenarios. In a later analysis, each TCR beta chain was defined by its CDR3 amino acid sequence together with its V-gene family, and reads without a unique V-gene family were excluded. In a later analysis, around 600 highly shared, low-generation-probability nucleotide sequences were removed to address suspected cross-contamination and a sequencing artifact. For each public chain, a later analysis derived a clonal expansion index from normalized ranks of inferred template counts within each repertoire. In a later analysis, generation probabilities were computed using a VDJ recombination model fitted to out-of-frame rearrangements, and the results were checked against IGoR. In a later analysis, hypergeometric tests were used to score TCR-TCR, TCR-HLA and TCR-CMV co-occurrence, with a repertoire-size bias correction applied to TCR pairs. False discovery rates were estimated in a later analysis by permuting HLA or CMV assignments 20 times. In a later analysis, co-occurring TCRs were grouped using DBSCAN, with TCRdist sequence similarity added in when clustering inside HLA-allele-positive subsets. Co-occurrence clustering excluded repertoires with fewer than 30,000 or more than 120,000 public chains, plus five with anomalous nucleotide sharing. As stored in TCRdb, this immuneACCESS dataset retains in-frame rearrangements with V and J assigned. A fraction of the clones does not appear; measured against another copy, unresolved V genes explain less than half of the discrepancy, and the remainder lacks a known reason. V, J and clone size are taken as reported in that table, and D and trimming were inferred from the DNA itself. The sample yields 150,000 to 200,000 clones; 70% to 80% were counted once. The ten largest clones capture 3.7% of the sample.

The V and J genes are TRBV27 and TRBJ2-7; TRBD1 lines up with 7 middle nucleotides. Sequenced material: PBMCs. The sequence derives from a woman aged 55-70 years in good health and CMV-seropositive. The bases are TGTGCCAGCAGTTCTCCGGGACAGACCTACGAGCAGTACTTC. This gives the protein CASSSPGQTYEQYF.